Listed here are 3 T cell receptor beta chains from one sample, sequenced in a study of response to subunit inactivated influenza vaccine. TCRdb ran MiXCR on the RT-PCR reads and lists one entry per CDR3 protein. In the table there are more than 700,000 distinct CDR3 sequences, over 20% of which are singletons. The source material was PBMCs from blood, sampled more than 4 days after vaccination. These TCRs come from a man aged 45-60 years who received an inactivated influenza vaccine.

The CDR3, as DNA: TGCAGTGCTAGCGTTACGCGGGGGGGGAGCTCCTACAATGAGCAGTTCTTC. Amino acid sequence: CSASVTRGGSSYNEQFF. This rearrangement joins TRBV20-1 to TRBJ2-1; 9 nucleotides match TRBD2. The germline gives CDR1 DFQATT, CDR2 SNEGSKA (reference sequence). The junction had 9 bases not matched to a gene; V was cut back by 3 bases and J by 0 bases. The CDR3 is made up of 17 amino acids.

This clonotype was counted a few times. The genes are TRBV27 and TRBJ2-3; 9 nucleotides align to TRBD2. This CDR3 spans 15 amino acids. Germline lookup yields CDR1 MNHEY and CDR2 SMNVEV (reference sequence). With V trimmed by 6 bases and J by 0 bases, 4 bases remained unmatched. CDR3 bases: TGTGCCAGCAGGAGTAGCGGGGGAAGCACAGATACGCAGTATTTT. This encodes CASRSSGGSTDTQYF.

The chain couples TRBV19 to TRBJ2-7; TRBD1 might be the D (5 bases). Germline V gene lookup returns CDR1 LNHDA and CDR2 SQIVND (reference sequence). Between the trimmed V and J ends, which lost 1 base and 3 bases, there was a span of 10 bases. The CDR3 has 14 amino acids. CDR3 amino acids: CASSIAQGGYEQYF. The DNA of the CDR3 is TGTGCCAGTAGTATAGCCCAGGGCGGCTACGAGCAGTACTTC. The complete variable domain, with remaining parts taken from reference TRBV19 and TRBJ2-7, reads DGGITQSPKYLFRKEGQNVTLSCEQNLNHDAMYWYRQDPGQGLRLIYYSQIVNDFQKGDIAEGYSVSREKKESFPLTVTSAQKNPTAFYLCASSIAQGGYEQYFGPGTRLTVT.